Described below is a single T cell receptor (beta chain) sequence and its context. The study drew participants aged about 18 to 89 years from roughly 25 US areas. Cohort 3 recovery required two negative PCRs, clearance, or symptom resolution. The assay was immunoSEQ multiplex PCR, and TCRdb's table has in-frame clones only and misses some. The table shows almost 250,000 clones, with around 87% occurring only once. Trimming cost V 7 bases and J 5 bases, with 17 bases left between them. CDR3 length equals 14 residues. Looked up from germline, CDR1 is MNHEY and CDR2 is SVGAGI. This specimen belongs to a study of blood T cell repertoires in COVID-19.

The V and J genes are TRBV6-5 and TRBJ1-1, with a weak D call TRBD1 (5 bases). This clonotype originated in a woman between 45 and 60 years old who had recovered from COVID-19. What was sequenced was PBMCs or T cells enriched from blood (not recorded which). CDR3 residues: CASTLRRGRTEAFF. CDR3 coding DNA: TGTGCCAGCACCCTCCGACGGGGGAGAACTGAAGCTTTCTTT.